The 22 T cell receptor beta chains below come from one sample, sequenced in a study of long-term antiretroviral therapy in people with HIV. The assay, immunoSEQ v3.0, was run at survey level. Clones were sequenced by immunoSEQ multiplex PCR, and TCRdb holds only the in-frame ones, with some missing. The data hold around 12,000 clones, with 82% observed a single time. This material consisted of unsorted PBMCs, taken 8 to 8.5 years after starting antiretroviral therapy. These receptor sequences come from a man aged 50 or older with HIV.

This clone has more than one count but fewer than ten. This chain joins TRBV29-1 and TRBJ2-7; D not certain. Trimming left V 7 bases short and J 0 bases short, with 13 bases between. Per the germline V gene, CDR1 is SQVTM and CDR2 is ANQGSEA. The CDR3 sequence is 13 residues long. The CDR3 nucleotides read TGCAGCGCCCTCGGGTCCAACTCCTACGAGCAGTACTTC. Translation gives CSALGSNSYEQYF.

This rearrangement joins TRBV2 to TRBJ1-1; 8 bases are a match to TRBD1. This CDR3 is 13 amino acids long. V shed 2 bases and J 11 bases; nucleotides not matched to a gene: 7. The germline CDR1 and CDR2 sequences are SNHLY and FYNNEI. In DNA, the CDR3 is TGTGCCAGCAGTGAAATGATAAGACAGGGGGCTTTCTTT. Its translation is CASSEMIRQGAFF.

The chain employs TRBV19 and TRBJ2-3; D gene uncertain. The V end lost 0 bases, the J end lost 2 bases, and 3 bases lay between the germline ends. The germline CDR1 and CDR2 sequences are LNHDA and SQIVND (reference sequence). This CDR3 contains 13 residues. The CDR3, as DNA: TGTGCCAGTAGTATAGATCTCACAGATACGCAGTATTTT. It yields the protein CASSIDLTDTQYF.

The chain is built from TRBV7-2 and TRBJ2-1; 9 positions agree with TRBD2. Trimming removed 1 base from V and 3 bases from J; junction bases left unmatched: 1. This CDR3 is 15 amino acids long. In germline, CDR1 is SGHTA, CDR2 FQGNSA. The CDR3 sequence is CASSLGTSDYNEQFF. The CDR3 DNA is TGTGCCAGCAGCTTAGGGACTAGCGACTACAATGAGCAGTTCTTC.

The chain combines TRBV11-2 with TRBJ1-5, with TRBD1 matching 8 bases. This CDR3 is 17 amino acids long. Germline CDR1 SGHAT, CDR2 FQNNGV. V shed 1 base and J 5 bases; nucleotides not matched to a gene: 10. CDR3 nucleotides: TGTGCCAGCAGCTTAGGGGTCGACAGGGGAAGCGATCAGCCCCAGCATTTT. As protein: CASSLGVDRGSDQPQHF.

This clone has just a few counts. V usage is TRBV9 and J usage is TRBJ2-3, with 14 bases matching TRBD2. The CDR3 spans 19 residues. Germline lookup yields CDR1 SGDLS and CDR2 YYNGEE. V was pared by 4 bases and J by 5 bases, with 15 bases of the junction left unmatched. CDR3 loop: CASSPGLAGGAGRLDTQYF. The CDR3 region has the DNA TGTGCCAGCAGCCCCGGACTAGCGGGGGGTGCCGGGCGGCTAGATACGCAGTATTTT.

V and J are TRBV27 and TRBJ1-6; no definite D call. The CDR3 runs to 12 residues. V was trimmed by 6 bases and J by 7 bases, leaving 7 bases between them. CDR1 and CDR2 (germline): MNHEY, SMNVEV (reference sequence). The DNA of the CDR3 is TGTGCCAGCAGCCCTCAAAATTCACCCCTCCACTTT. The encoded protein is CASSPQNSPLHF.

V and J are TRBV5-4 and TRBJ2-7; D ambiguous. From germline, CDR1 is SGHNT and CDR2 YYREEE (reference sequence). With 0 bases removed from V and 3 bases from J, the gap between germline ends came to 13 bases. The CDR3 runs 15 residues. This chain's CDR3 is CASSLGPQLFYEQYF. In nucleotides, the CDR3 is TGTGCCAGCAGCTTGGGGCCCCAGCTATTCTACGAGCAGTACTTC.

The rearrangement links TRBV7-9 to TRBJ1-4, with no clear D. Germline V gives CDR1 SEHNR, CDR2 FQNEAQ (reference sequence). This CDR3 has 14 amino acids. The V and J ends lost 1 base and 7 bases respectively, with 10 bases between them. The CDR3 reads CASSLGIRGEKLFF. DNA of the CDR3: TGTGCCAGCAGCTTAGGCATTCGGGGTGAAAAACTGTTTTTT.

This clone was detected once. This chain links TRBV19 with TRBJ2-3; D gene ambiguous. Trimming took 6 bases from V and 1 from J, leaving 11 bases between them. CDR3 length: 14 residues. Germline values: CDR1 LNHDA, CDR2 SQIVND (reference sequence). Here the CDR3 reads CASSGLMGTDTQYF. The CDR3 nucleotides read TGTGCCAGTAGCGGGCTTATGGGCACAGATACGCAGTATTTT.

The chain uses TRBV30 and TRBJ1-1; D not certain. V was trimmed by 5 bases and J by 1 base, leaving 8 bases between them. This CDR3 spans 12 amino acids. Looked up from germline, CDR1 is GTSNPN and CDR2 is SVGIG (reference sequence). The CDR3 is CAWSPWNTEAFF. In DNA, the CDR3 is TGTGCCTGGTCCCCCTGGAACACTGAAGCTTTCTTT. Supplemented by reference TRBV30 and TRBJ1-1, the full variable domain reads SQTIHQWPATLVQPVGSPLSLECTVEGTSNPNLYWYRQAAGRGLQLLFYSVGIGQISSEVPQNLSASRPQDRQFILSSKKLLLSDSGFYLCAWSPWNTEAFFGQGTRLTVV.

The J gene is TRBJ2-2, the V gene TRBV7-9; 9 bases agree with TRBD2. Germline trimming cut 11 bases from V and 4 bases from J; bases unmatched to any gene: 17. From germline, CDR1 is SEHNR and CDR2 FQNEAQ (reference sequence). This CDR3 region has 17 residues. The CDR3 spells CASPRVIAGDLTGELFF. CDR3 nucleotides: TGTGCCTCCCCCCGGGTCATAGCGGGGGACCTCACCGGGGAGCTGTTTTTT.

The J gene is TRBJ2-7, the V gene TRBV29-1; tentatively, D is TRBD1 (6 bases). Germline V gene sequence: CDR1 SQVTM, CDR2 ANQGSEA. The CDR3 runs to 14 residues. Trimming removed 3 bases from V and 2 bases from J, with 14 bases in between. The CDR3 DNA is TGCAGCGTTGACCCTGGGGGCGAGACCTACGAGCAGTACTTC. It translates to CSVDPGGETYEQYF.

The CDR3 spells CASSFTADTQYF. The DNA of the CDR3 is TGTGCCAGCAGCTTTACAGCAGATACGCAGTATTTT. The genes are TRBV5-4 and TRBJ2-3; D not resolved. V lost 2 bases to trimming and J lost 4 bases, with 5 bases between them. Germline CDR1 is SGHNT and CDR2 is YYREEE (reference sequence). The CDR3 consists of 12 residues.

The chain recombines TRBV30 with TRBJ1-2, with 7 bases that match TRBD1. CDR3 length: 14 residues. The germline gives CDR1 GTSNPN, CDR2 SVGIG (reference sequence). V gave up 2 bases and J gave up 8 bases; unmatched junction bases: 11. In DNA, the CDR3 is TGTGCCTGGAGTCCGAGAGAGGGGGCGGAAGGCTACACCTTC. Protein: CAWSPREGAEGYTF.

This clone was detected once. The rearrangement uses TRBV18 and TRBJ1-6; D unresolved. Germline V gives CDR1 KGHSH, CDR2 LQKENI. V was cut by 2 bases and J by 9 bases, with 20 bases left in between. The CDR3 length is 17 residues. The chain's CDR3 is CASSPGPNTLRGSPLHF. CDR3 in DNA: TGTGCCAGCTCACCAGGCCCGAACACCCTGCGGGGTTCACCCCTCCACTTT.

This clone was seen just once. The chain is built from TRBV4-1 and TRBJ2-2; 10 bases agree with TRBD2. The CDR3 extends over 15 amino acids. Germline loops: CDR1 MGHRA, CDR2 YSYEKL. V was pared by 7 bases and J by 7 bases, with 9 bases of the junction left unmatched. CDR3 protein: CASTYGAGGLGELFF. CDR3 in DNA: TGCGCCAGCACCTACGGAGCGGGGGGGCTCGGGGAGCTGTTTTTT.

The V and J genes are TRBV27 and TRBJ2-7, with 7 nucleotides matching TRBD1. CDR1 and CDR2 from the germline V gene are MNHEY and SMNVEV (reference sequence). The CDR3 sequence is 13 residues long. With 5 bases clipped from V and 4 bases from J, the junction kept 5 bases outside the gene matches. CDR3 in DNA: TGTGCCAGCAGTCCTACGGGACAGTACGAGCAGTACTTC. Its protein is CASSPTGQYEQYF.

The chain recombines TRBV5-6 with TRBJ1-5, with 10 positions matching TRBD1. CDR3 length equals 14 residues. The V segment lost 1 base and the J segment 9 bases; nucleotides outside the gene matches: 4. Per germline, CDR1 SGHDT and CDR2 YYEEEE. CDR3 residues: CASSLRQGAVPQHF. The CDR3 nucleotides read TGTGCCAGCAGCTTGAGACAGGGGGCTGTGCCCCAGCATTTT.

The rearrangement joins TRBV10-1 to TRBJ2-5; D is possibly TRBD1 or TRBD2 (6 bases each). This CDR3 is built from 15 residues. V was cut by 10 bases and J by 4 bases, with 22 bases left in between. In germline, CDR1 is WNHNN, CDR2 SYGVQD (reference sequence). The CDR3 coding sequence is TGCGCCACCGAACCGACCCGGGGGCGACTAGAGACCCAGTACTTC. This translates into CATEPTRGRLETQYF.

The genes are TRBV7-9 and TRBJ2-7; 12 positions agree with TRBD2. Trimming at V came to 10 bases and at J to 1 base, leaving 5 bases not matched to a gene. Per the germline V gene, CDR1 is SEHNR and CDR2 is FQNEAQ (reference sequence). This CDR3 contains 14 residues. The CDR3 is CATDGLAGSYEQYF. The CDR3 region has the DNA TGTGCCACCGATGGACTAGCGGGGTCCTACGAGCAGTACTTC.

This chain uses TRBV7-3 with TRBJ2-7; the match to TRBD1 covers 8 bases. V was pared by 5 bases and J by 1 base, with 10 bases of the junction left unmatched. Germline CDR1 and CDR2: SGHTA and FQGTGA. The CDR3 covers 16 residues. CDR3 DNA: TGTGCCAGCAGCCGGGGCTCGGGACAGGTTTCCTACGAGCAGTACTTC. It yields the protein CASSRGSGQVSYEQYF.